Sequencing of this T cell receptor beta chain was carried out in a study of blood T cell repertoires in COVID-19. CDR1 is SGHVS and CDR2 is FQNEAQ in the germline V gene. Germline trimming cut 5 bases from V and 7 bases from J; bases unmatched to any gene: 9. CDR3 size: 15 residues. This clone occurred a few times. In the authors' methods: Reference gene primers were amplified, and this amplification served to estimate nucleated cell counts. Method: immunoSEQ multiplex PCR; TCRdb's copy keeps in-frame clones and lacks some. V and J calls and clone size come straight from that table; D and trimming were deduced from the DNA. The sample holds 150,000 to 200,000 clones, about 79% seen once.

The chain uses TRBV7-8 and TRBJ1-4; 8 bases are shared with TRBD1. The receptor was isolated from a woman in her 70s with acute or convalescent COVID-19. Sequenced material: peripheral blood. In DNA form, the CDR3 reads TGTGCCAGCAGCATGACGACAGGGGAGTTTGAAAAACTGTTTTTT. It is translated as CASSMTTGEFEKLFF.